The 25 T cell receptor beta chains below come from one sample, sequenced in a study of blood T cell repertoires in COVID-19. Produced via immunoSEQ multiplex PCR; TCRdb's table is partial and in-frame only. The table lists 500,000 to 600,000 clones, around nine tenths of them singletons, with about 8.2% in the top ten. Sequencing used peripheral blood. The source of these receptors is a woman aged 45-65 years with COVID-19, enrolled during active disease.

The chain recombines TRBV24-1 with TRBJ2-5, with no clear D. The V end was cut by 7 bases, the J end by 5 bases, with 13 bases between. The CDR3 sequence is 13 residues long. The germline V gene has CDR1 KGHDR and CDR2 SFDVKD. This chain's CDR3 is CATSEVLRETQYF. The CDR3 DNA reads TGTGCCACCAGCGAGGTCTTGCGGGAGACCCAGTACTTC.

This chain joins TRBV19 and TRBJ2-7, with D possibly being TRBD2 (5 bases). Germline loops: CDR1 LNHDA, CDR2 SQIVND (reference sequence). V was trimmed by 9 bases and J by 0 bases, leaving 12 bases between them. The CDR3 is 13 residues long. The CDR3 is CASTAGRSYEQYF. The DNA for the CDR3 is TGTGCCAGCACCGCGGGCCGCTCCTACGAGCAGTACTTC.

This sequence joins TRBV30 and TRBJ1-1; TRBD1 matches at 7 bases. The CDR3 extends over 14 amino acids. V was pared by 4 bases and J by 3 bases, with 8 bases of the junction left unmatched. The germline V gene encodes CDR1 GTSNPN and CDR2 SVGIG (reference sequence). CDR3 sequence: CAWTPGDRYTEAFF. CDR3 coding DNA: TGTGCCTGGACCCCTGGGGACAGATACACTGAAGCTTTCTTT.

The chain links TRBV3-1 (or the pseudogene TRBV3-2) to TRBJ1-2, with TRBD1 matching over 12 bases. The CDR3 length is 14 residues. V shed 4 bases, J shed 7 bases, and the junction held 4 bases outside the gene matches. The V gene's germline CDR1 is LGHDT and CDR2 YNNKEL (reference sequence). This chain's CDR3 is CASSPPGQGAGYTF. The CDR3 DNA sequence: TGTGCCAGCAGCCCACCGGGACAGGGGGCTGGCTACACCTTC.

The V gene is TRBV15, the J gene TRBJ1-3; 7 nucleotides agree with TRBD1. The length of the CDR3 is 14 residues. V trimming: 6 bases; J trimming: 2 bases; junction bases outside the gene matches: 4. In germline, CDR1 is LNHNV, CDR2 YYDKDF (reference sequence). DNA of the CDR3: TGTGCCACCAGATCAGACAGGGCTGGAAACACCATATATTTT. Amino acids: CATRSDRAGNTIYF.

The rearrangement uses TRBV28 and TRBJ2-3; tentative D call: TRBD1 (6 bases). Germline V gene data show CDR1 as MDHEN and CDR2 as SYDVKM. The CDR3 runs 13 residues. Trimming cost V 5 bases and J 7 bases, with 13 bases left between them. This CDR3 reads CASSTRQVYTQYF. The CDR3 coding sequence is TGTGCCAGCAGTACAAGACAGGTGTATACGCAGTATTTT.

The rearrangement links TRBV10-3 to TRBJ2-7; 10 bases agree with TRBD1. The V and J ends lost 4 bases and 4 bases, in that order; junction bases with no gene match: 4. The CDR3 covers 14 residues. The germline CDR1 and CDR2 sequences are ENHRY and SYGVKD. CDR3: CAISGDRGLYEQYF. Written as DNA, the CDR3 is TGTGCCATCAGTGGGGACAGGGGCCTTTACGAGCAGTACTTC.

J is TRBJ2-1 and V is TRBV19; 9 bases match TRBD2. CDR1 and CDR2 (germline): LNHDA, SQIVND (reference sequence). V lost 3 bases and J lost 7; bases outside the gene matches: 13. The CDR3 contains 17 residues. CDR3 sequence reads: CASSMPLAGAGWNEQFF. Here the CDR3 DNA reads TGTGCCAGTAGTATGCCCTTAGCGGGGGCGGGATGGAATGAGCAGTTCTTC.

The chain recombines TRBV3-1 (or the pseudogene TRBV3-2) with TRBJ2-1; 9 bases match TRBD2. Germline lookup yields CDR1 LGHDT and CDR2 YNNKEL (reference sequence). The CDR3 contains 15 residues. After removal of 6 bases from V and 0 bases from J, the junction contained 3 bases not matched to a gene. CDR3 amino acids: CASRAGGSSYNEQFF. As DNA, the CDR3 is TGTGCCAGCAGAGCGGGGGGTAGCTCCTACAATGAGCAGTTCTTC.

This chain links TRBV3-1 (or the pseudogene TRBV3-2) with TRBJ2-5, with D perhaps matching TRBD1 (6 bases). Trimming pared 0 bases from V and 3 bases from J, leaving 23 bases between. The germline CDR1 and CDR2 sequences are LGHDT and YNNKEL (reference sequence). The CDR3 loop spans 19 amino acids. In DNA form, the CDR3 reads TGTGCCAGCAGCCAAGAGGCTTACACCGGGTCAGGGGAAAAAGAGACCCAGTACTTC. This sequence encodes CASSQEAYTGSGEKETQYF.

As concerns this clone: Other nucleotide sequences from this sample produce the same CDR3. The chain carries TRBV9 and TRBJ2-7, with TRBD2 identical over 10 bases. Per the germline V gene, CDR1 is SGDLS and CDR2 is YYNGEE. V shed 5 bases, J shed 3 bases, and the junction held 5 bases outside the gene matches. The CDR3 spans 14 residues. The CDR3 nucleotides read TGTGCCAGCAGTCCAGGACTAGCGGACTACGAGCAGTACTTC. Amino acid sequence: CASSPGLADYEQYF.

This clone has a single count. This sequence joins TRBV6-4 and TRBJ2-1, with 11 positions matching TRBD2. CDR3 size: 19 residues. The trim removed 6 bases at V and 0 bases at J, leaving 13 bases unmatched. The germline CDR1 and CDR2 sequences are MRHNA and SNTAGT. The CDR3 here is CASSPKRLAGGSSYNEQFF. CDR3 nucleotides: TGTGCCAGCAGCCCCAAGCGGCTAGCGGGGGGTAGCTCCTACAATGAGCAGTTCTTC.

The genes are TRBV19 and TRBJ2-3; 10 bases line up with TRBD2. V dropped 6 bases and J dropped 3; count of bases not matched to a gene: 6. Per the germline V gene, CDR1 is LNHDA and CDR2 is SQIVND (reference sequence). This CDR3 spans 15 amino acids. The CDR3 DNA follows: TGTGCCAGTAGCGATACGGGACTAGCGACAGATACGCAGTATTTT. It encodes CASSDTGLATDTQYF.

This clone has just one count. This chain connects TRBV7-2 to TRBJ1-5; 10 nucleotides agree with TRBD1. The CDR3 extends over 16 amino acids. From germline, CDR1 is SGHTA and CDR2 FQGNSA. V gave up 5 bases and J gave up 1 base; unmatched junction bases: 5. The CDR3 nucleotides read TGTGCCAGCAGCGCAAGGGACAGGGGAAGCAATCAGCCCCAGCATTTT. The encoded protein is CASSARDRGSNQPQHF.

This sequence joins TRBV11-3 and TRBJ2-7, with 7 bases aligning to TRBD1. The CDR3 runs to 13 residues. Trimming cost V 0 bases and J 6 bases; bases outside gene matches: 2. Germline V CDR1 and CDR2: SGHNT, YENEEA. The CDR3, as DNA: TGTGCCAGCAGCTTAGAGTACAGGGGCGAGCAGTACTTC. Its translation is CASSLEYRGEQYF. Combining the CDR3 with reference TRBV11-3 and TRBJ2-7 gives the whole variable domain EAGVVQSPRYKIIEKKQPVAFWCNPISGHNTLYWYLQNLGQGPELLIRYENEEAVDDSQLPKDRFSAERLKGVDSTLKIQPAELGDSAVYLCASSLEYRGEQYFGPGTRLTVT.

The V gene is TRBV5-5, the J gene TRBJ1-1, with 9 bases aligning to TRBD1. J lost 4 bases, V lost 4 bases, and 8 bases had no gene match. The CDR3 runs 15 residues. Germline CDR1 reads SGHKS; CDR2 reads YYEKEE (reference sequence). CDR3 region: CASSGGQGQITEAFF. The CDR3 DNA reads TGTGCCAGCAGCGGGGGACAGGGTCAGATCACTGAAGCTTTCTTT.

The chain combines TRBV19 with TRBJ1-3; 7 bases match TRBD1. The trim removed 5 bases at V and 0 bases at J, leaving 7 bases unmatched. The CDR3 consists of 16 residues. Germline loops: CDR1 LNHDA, CDR2 SQIVND (reference sequence). The CDR3 sequence is CASSQQGTRSGNTIYF. CDR3 coding DNA: TGTGCCAGTAGTCAACAGGGGACTCGCTCTGGAAACACCATATATTTT.

The chain uses TRBV12-3 or TRBV12-4 and TRBJ1-1; maybe TRBD1 (5 bases). The V and J ends lost 1 base and 5 bases respectively, with 8 bases between them. This CDR3 spans 13 amino acids. The chain's CDR3 is CASSLGTMTEAFF. DNA for the CDR3: TGTGCCAGCAGTTTAGGGACAATGACTGAAGCTTTCTTT.

The CDR3, as DNA: TGCGCCAGCAGCCAGTTAGCGGGGAGCTCCTACAATGAGCAGTTCTTC. Its translation is CASSQLAGSSYNEQFF. This chain connects TRBV5-1 to TRBJ2-1; 8 bases are shared with TRBD2. This CDR3 has 16 residues. V lost 4 bases, J lost 0 bases, and 6 bases stayed unmatched. The germline V gene encodes CDR1 SGHRS and CDR2 YFSETQ.

The gene calls are TRBV6-1 and TRBJ2-5; unclear D gene. Trimming stripped 1 base from V and 0 bases from J, with 12 bases between. Germline CDR1 reads MNHNS; CDR2 reads SASEGT. This CDR3 region has 16 residues. The CDR3 nucleotides read TGTGCCAGCAGTGAAGGGGCCACCTCGTACCAAGAGACCCAGTACTTC. Encoded protein: CASSEGATSYQETQYF.

The chain employs TRBV27 and TRBJ1-1; D gene uncertain. CDR1 is MNHEY, CDR2 SMNVEV, per germline (reference sequence). V lost 2 bases and J 7 bases, leaving 14 bases between the germline ends. The CDR3 has 14 amino acids. The DNA for the CDR3 is TGTGCCAGCAGTTTAAGTGAGACAACGAGTGAAGCTTTCTTT. Amino acid sequence: CASSLSETTSEAFF.

The chain employs TRBV29-1 and TRBJ1-2; the match to TRBD1 covers 7 bases. V was pared by 6 bases and J by 3 bases, with 7 bases of the junction left unmatched. This CDR3 has 13 amino acids. Germline CDR1 reads SQVTM; CDR2 reads ANQGSEA. The DNA for the CDR3 is TGCAGCGTATCAGGACAGGCCGACTATGGCTACACCTTC. This translates into CSVSGQADYGYTF.

This rearrangement joins TRBV9 to TRBJ1-3, with 12 bases fitting TRBD1. V trimming: 3 bases; J trimming: 1 base; junction bases outside the gene matches: 5. The CDR3 covers 17 residues. The germline V gene encodes CDR1 SGDLS and CDR2 YYNGEE. CDR3 loop: CASSAGTGGNSGNTIYF. The CDR3 DNA reads TGTGCCAGCAGCGCAGGGACAGGGGGCAATTCTGGAAACACCATATATTTT.

J is TRBJ2-7 and V is TRBV5-1; possible D gene TRBD2, 5 bases. CDR1 and CDR2 from the germline V gene are SGHRS and YFSETQ. This CDR3 region has 15 residues. Trimming removed 1 base from V and 5 bases from J, with 16 bases in between. The CDR3 protein is CASSLFTSRANEQYF. The CDR3 bases are TGCGCCAGCAGCTTGTTTACCTCGAGGGCCAACGAGCAGTACTTC.

In its sample, this clone was seen a few times. V usage is TRBV7-2 and J usage is TRBJ1-6; TRBD1 might be the D (6 bases). This CDR3 contains 19 residues. Germline assignment: CDR1 SGHTA and CDR2 FQGNSA. Trimming cost V 2 bases and J 0 bases, with 17 bases left between them. CDR3 bases: TGTGCCAGCAGCTTACAAGGGACATATTTCAGCTCCTATAATTCACCCCTCCACTTT. Translated: CASSLQGTYFSSYNSPLHF. The variable domain in full, with the rest retrieved from reference TRBV7-2 and TRBJ1-6, is GAGVSQSPSNKVTEKGKDVELRCDPISGHTALYWYRQSLGQGLEFLIYFQGNSAPDKSGLPSDRFSAERTGGSVSTLTIQRTQQEDSAVYLCASSLQGTYFSSYNSPLHFGNGTRLTVT.